This T cell receptor beta chain was recorded in a study of cytomegalovirus exposure and HLA in healthy donors. CDR1 and CDR2 (germline): SGHVS, FQNEAQ. The V end was cut by 1 base, the J end by 5 bases, with 9 bases between. The CDR3 consists of 14 residues. Study-wide results and limits: Listed as cytomegalovirus-associated were over 150 TCR beta chains. Whilst most TCR sequences proved rare, a subset of public TCRs occurred across many donors.

This clone appeared a single time. Its antigen is currently unknown. Vbeta (60) and Jbeta (13) primers were used in the PCR. Profiling relied on immunoSEQ multiplex PCR, and the TCRdb table lists in-frame clones only, not all of them. The table lists tens of thousands of clones, 82% of them singletons. J is TRBJ1-5 and V is TRBV7-8, with D perhaps matching TRBD1 (5 bases). Input material: PBMCs. This receptor was identified in a young woman in good health and CMV-seronegative. CDR3 in amino acids: CASSLVTGDQPQHF. As DNA, the CDR3 is TGTGCCAGCAGCTTAGTTACAGGCGATCAGCCCCAGCATTTT.